These T cell receptor beta chains were read from a single sample in a study of blood T cell repertoires in COVID-19. Method: immunoSEQ multiplex PCR; TCRdb's copy keeps in-frame clones and lacks some. The data contain about 180,000 clones, around 86% of them singletons. Sequences were obtained from PBMCs or T cells enriched from blood (not recorded which). The receptors derive from a woman under 40 who had recovered from COVID-19. The CDR3 runs from the conserved cysteine through the conserved F or W. The order of the fields is V gene, J gene, clone size, D gene, CDR3 DNA, CDR3 protein. A D gene is named only where the DNA matches it firmly. For some rows the clone size is stated as once, few or many, or as a class when expanded; others skip it.

V gene: TRBV14; J gene: TRBJ1-2; clone size: NA; D gene: NA; CDR3 DNA: TGTGCCAGCAGCCACGGGTCGGAAGGCTACACCTTC; CDR3 protein: CASSHGSEGYTF
V gene: TRBV6-5; J gene: TRBJ2-7; clone size: NA; D gene: NA; CDR3 DNA: TGTGCCAGCATTACGGGGGACGAGCAGTACTTC; CDR3 protein: CASITGDEQYF
V gene: TRBV10-2; J gene: TRBJ2-2; clone size: NA; D gene: NA; CDR3 DNA: TGCGCCAGCAGTGCGGCGGGGTACCAGGTGCCGAACACCGGGGAGCTGTTTTTT; CDR3 protein: CASSAAGYQVPNTGELFF
V gene: TRBV27; J gene: TRBJ2-7; clone size: NA; D gene: TRBD2; CDR3 DNA: TGTGCCAGCAGTTCACAGTCTCACGGGAGGTGGTACGAGCAGTACTTC; CDR3 protein: CASSSQSHGRWYEQYF
V gene: TRBV7-2; J gene: TRBJ2-3; clone size: NA; D gene: TRBD2; CDR3 DNA: TGTGCCAGCACCGAGAAACCAGCGGGGACGGGCACAGATACGCAGTATTTT; CDR3 protein: CASTEKPAGTGTDTQYF
V gene: TRBV6-6; J gene: TRBJ1-3; clone size: NA; D gene: NA; CDR3 DNA: TGTGCCAGCAGCCTAGACTCCAACTCTGGAAACACCATATATTTT; CDR3 protein: CASSLDSNSGNTIYF
V gene: TRBV30; J gene: TRBJ1-6; clone size: NA; D gene: NA; CDR3 DNA: TGTGCCTGGAGCAAGGGGATGGGGAATTCACCCCTCCACTTT; CDR3 protein: CAWSKGMGNSPLHF
V gene: TRBV2; J gene: TRBJ1-1; clone size: NA; D gene: NA; CDR3 DNA: TGTGCCAGCAGTGAAAGCGGCAATCCTTACGCTGAAGCTTTCTTT; CDR3 protein: CASSESGNPYAEAFF
V gene: TRBV2; J gene: TRBJ2-7; clone size: NA; D gene: NA; CDR3 DNA: TGTGCCAGCAGTGGCAGGGACTCCTACGAGCAGTACTTC; CDR3 protein: CASSGRDSYEQYF
V gene: TRBV7-8; J gene: TRBJ2-3; clone size: NA; D gene: NA; CDR3 DNA: TGTGCCAGCAGCTTAGCGGGGGGCGGGAGAGATACAGATACGCAGTATTTT; CDR3 protein: CASSLAGGGRDTDTQYF
V gene: TRBV28; J gene: TRBJ2-7; clone size: NA; D gene: NA; CDR3 DNA: TGTGCCAGCAGAACGGACAAAATGACCTACGAGCAGTACTTC; CDR3 protein: CASRTDKMTYEQYF
V gene: TRBV28; J gene: TRBJ2-3; clone size: NA; D gene: TRBD2; CDR3 DNA: TGTGCCAGCAGTTCCCCACCGGGACTAGCGGGAGTTGCAGATACGCAGTATTTT; CDR3 protein: CASSSPPGLAGVADTQYF
V gene: TRBV28; J gene: TRBJ1-2; clone size: NA; D gene: NA; CDR3 DNA: TGTGCCAGCAGCAACAGTCCCTATAGCACAGGGCACTATGGCTACACCTTC; CDR3 protein: CASSNSPYSTGHYGYTF
V gene: TRBV5-8; J gene: TRBJ1-3; clone size: NA; D gene: TRBD1; CDR3 DNA: TGTGCCAGCAGCTTGTCGGGACAGGCCGGAAACACCATATATTTT; CDR3 protein: CASSLSGQAGNTIYF
V gene: TRBV28; J gene: TRBJ1-1; clone size: NA; D gene: NA; CDR3 DNA: TGTGCCAGCAGTTGGGATGGAGAGGGTACTGAAGCTTTCTTT; CDR3 protein: CASSWDGEGTEAFF
V gene: TRBV11-2; J gene: TRBJ1-6; clone size: NA; D gene: TRBD1; CDR3 DNA: TGTGCCAGCAGCCCGGGACAGAATTCACCCCTCCACTTT; CDR3 protein: CASSPGQNSPLHF
V gene: TRBV18; J gene: TRBJ1-2; clone size: NA; D gene: NA; CDR3 DNA: TGTGCCAGCTCACCACCTACAGGGAGATCTAACTATGGCTACACCTTC; CDR3 protein: CASSPPTGRSNYGYTF
V gene: TRBV7-2; J gene: TRBJ2-1; clone size: NA; D gene: TRBD1; CDR3 DNA: TGTGCCAGCAGCTTAGTAGGGACAGAATACGATGAGCAGTTCTTC; CDR3 protein: CASSLVGTEYDEQFF
V gene: TRBV28; J gene: TRBJ1-2; clone size: NA; D gene: TRBD1; CDR3 DNA: TGTGCCAGCAGTTTAGATACAGGGGCGCGATTTTATGGCTACACCTTC; CDR3 protein: CASSLDTGARFYGYTF
V gene: TRBV20-1; J gene: TRBJ2-1; clone size: NA; D gene: NA; CDR3 DNA: TGCAGTGCTAGTCAGAATGAGCAGTTCTTC; CDR3 protein: CSASQNEQFF
V gene: TRBV6-5; J gene: TRBJ2-7; clone size: NA; D gene: TRBD1; CDR3 DNA: TGTGCCAGCAGTTACGGACAGGGGGCCCACGAGCAGTACTTC; CDR3 protein: CASSYGQGAHEQYF
V gene: TRBV29-1; J gene: TRBJ1-4; clone size: medium-sized; D gene: TRBD1; CDR3 DNA: TGCAGCGTAATAACAGGGGGCGGTGAAAAACTGTTTTTT; CDR3 protein: CSVITGGGEKLFF
V gene: TRBV5-1; J gene: TRBJ2-7; clone size: NA; D gene: TRBD2; CDR3 DNA: TGCGCCAGCAGCTTGATTGAGCGGGGCTACGAGCAGTACTTC; CDR3 protein: CASSLIERGYEQYF
V gene: TRBV19; J gene: TRBJ1-2; clone size: NA; D gene: NA; CDR3 DNA: TGTGCCAGTAGTAGAGAAGGACAGAACTATGGCTACACCTTC; CDR3 protein: CASSREGQNYGYTF
V gene: TRBV24-1; J gene: TRBJ2-7; clone size: few; D gene: NA; CDR3 DNA: TGTGCCACCAGTGATTTCCTCTCCTACGAGCAGTACTTC; CDR3 protein: CATSDFLSYEQYF
V gene: TRBV7-9; J gene: TRBJ1-2; clone size: NA; D gene: TRBD1; CDR3 DNA: TGTGCCAGCAGCTTAGCTGACAGGGGCTTAGGCTACACCTTC; CDR3 protein: CASSLADRGLGYTF
V gene: TRBV9; J gene: TRBJ1-2; clone size: NA; D gene: TRBD1; CDR3 DNA: TGTGCCAGCAGCGTAGGGTCAGGGGGGTGGAAGGGCTACACCTTC; CDR3 protein: CASSVGSGGWKGYTF
V gene: TRBV5-1; J gene: TRBJ2-7; clone size: once; D gene: NA; CDR3 DNA: TGCGCCAGCAGCGCCTCTAGCGATCCCTCCTACGAGCAGTACTTC; CDR3 protein: CASSASSDPSYEQYF
V gene: TRBV6-1; J gene: TRBJ2-7; clone size: NA; D gene: NA; CDR3 DNA: TGTGCCAGCAGTGATGGGACCCAGGGGCACTACGAGCAGTACTTC; CDR3 protein: CASSDGTQGHYEQYF